The T cell receptor (beta chain) described here comes from a study of blood T cell repertoires in COVID-19. The CDR3 contains 15 residues. Trimming stripped 3 bases from V and 0 bases from J, with 9 bases between. CDR1 is LNHDA and CDR2 is SQIVND in the germline V gene (reference sequence). This clone occurred a few times. In the source study's methods: The assay estimated nucleated cells by amplifying reference gene primers. The repertoire was sequenced with immunoSEQ multiplex PCR; TCRdb's copy has only in-frame clones and lacks some. Clonal size and the V and J genes are those of that table, whereas D and trimming came from the DNA. The sample includes under 150,000 clones, less than 85% seen only once; the top ten take under 9.5%.

Specimen: peripheral blood. The chain is built from TRBV19 and TRBJ1-3; no definite D call. The receptor's source is a woman aged 80 or older in a cohort sampled during active or convalescent COVID-19. In DNA form, the CDR3 reads TGTGCCAGTAGTATTCCCGGGTCCTCTGGAAACACCATATATTTT. The encoded protein is CASSIPGSSGNTIYF.